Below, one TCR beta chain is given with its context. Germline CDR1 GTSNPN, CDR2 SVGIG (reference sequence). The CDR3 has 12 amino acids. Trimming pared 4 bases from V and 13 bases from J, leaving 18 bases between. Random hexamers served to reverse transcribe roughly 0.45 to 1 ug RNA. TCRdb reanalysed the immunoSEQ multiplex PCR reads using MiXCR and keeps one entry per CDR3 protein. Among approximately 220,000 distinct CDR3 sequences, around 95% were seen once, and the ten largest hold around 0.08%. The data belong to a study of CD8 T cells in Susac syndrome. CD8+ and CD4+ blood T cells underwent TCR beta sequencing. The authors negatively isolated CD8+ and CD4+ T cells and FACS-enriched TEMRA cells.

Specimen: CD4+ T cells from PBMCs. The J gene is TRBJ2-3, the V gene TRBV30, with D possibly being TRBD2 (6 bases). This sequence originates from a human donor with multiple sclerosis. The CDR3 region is CAWTGFGSEEYF. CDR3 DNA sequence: TGTGCCTGGACCGGTTTCGGGAGCGAGGAGTATTTT.